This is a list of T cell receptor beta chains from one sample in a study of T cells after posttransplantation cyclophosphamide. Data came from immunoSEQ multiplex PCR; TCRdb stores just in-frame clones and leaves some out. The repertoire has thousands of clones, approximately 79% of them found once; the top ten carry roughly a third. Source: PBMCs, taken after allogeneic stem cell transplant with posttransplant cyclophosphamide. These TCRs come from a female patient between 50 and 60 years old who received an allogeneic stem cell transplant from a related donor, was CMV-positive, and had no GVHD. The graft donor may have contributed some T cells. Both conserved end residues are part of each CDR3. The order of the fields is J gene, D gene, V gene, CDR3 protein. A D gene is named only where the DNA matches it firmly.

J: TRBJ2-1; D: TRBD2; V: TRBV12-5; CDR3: CASGSGIGTSGDEQFF
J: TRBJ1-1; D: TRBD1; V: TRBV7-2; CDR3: CASSLGTGYPEAFF
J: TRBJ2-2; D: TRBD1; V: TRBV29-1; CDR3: CSVGQGVTGELFF
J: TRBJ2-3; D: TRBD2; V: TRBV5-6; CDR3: CASSLDPSGVLDTQYF
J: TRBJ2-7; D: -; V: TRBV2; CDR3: CASSNRASEQYF
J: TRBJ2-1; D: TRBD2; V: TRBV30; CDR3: CAWSSSGVEQFF
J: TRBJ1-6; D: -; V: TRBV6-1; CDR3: CASSLTGLEAPLHF
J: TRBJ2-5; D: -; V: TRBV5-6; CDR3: CASSPDTAQQETQYF
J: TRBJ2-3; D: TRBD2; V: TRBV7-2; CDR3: CASSGTSGTDTQYF
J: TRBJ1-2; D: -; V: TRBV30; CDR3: CAWSQPDVGQGHGYTF
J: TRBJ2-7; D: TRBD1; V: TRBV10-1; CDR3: CASSESGTGNYEQYF
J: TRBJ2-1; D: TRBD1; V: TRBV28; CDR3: CASSWGQAYNEQFF
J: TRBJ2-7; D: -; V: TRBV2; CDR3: CASNWDNYEQYF
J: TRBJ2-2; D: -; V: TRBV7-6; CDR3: CASSGRRDANTGELFF
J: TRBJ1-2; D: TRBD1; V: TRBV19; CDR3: CASRERQGLEYGYTF
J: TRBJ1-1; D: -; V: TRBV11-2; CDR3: CASSLEITGMNTEAFF
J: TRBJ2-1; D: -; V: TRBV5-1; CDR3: CASSLVEVRGDNEQFF
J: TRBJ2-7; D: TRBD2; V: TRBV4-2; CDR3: CASSQARTSGIYEQYF
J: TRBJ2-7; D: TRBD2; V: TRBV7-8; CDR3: CASSLGRLAGVTF